The entry that follows covers one T cell receptor beta chain sequence. There are a few counts of this clone. It has no known antigen specificity. Base qualities are not provided; no much larger clone lies one nucleotide away. The sample belongs to a study of cytomegalovirus exposure and HLA in healthy donors (dated by TCRdb to the late 2010s). Some background on the complete study: According to an earlier analysis of several hundred of the donors, 200 million or so T cells yielded some 120 million unique TCR beta sequences and about 300 Gb of sequence data. An early release that covered several hundred HLA-typed donors contained around 300 gigabases of sequencing data and 75 million to 100 million unique TCR sequences. The genetic ancestry cluster associated with self-reported Caucasian donors included about four fifths of the approximately 430 genotyped donors. The study aimed to test whether cataloging public T cell receptors could reveal signatures of past pathogen exposure. The study used immunosequencing to profile the T cell repertoires of approximately 640 subjects and linked those repertoires to cytomegalovirus serostatus. Along with the roughly 700-subject first cohort, a separate validation cohort of over a hundred different subjects was used. To predict cytomegalovirus infection status, the study combined high-throughput TCR immunosequencing, statistical association of individual TCRs with disease status, and machine learning. A later analysis re-examined previously published TCR beta repertoires from around 670 donors and added high-resolution HLA genotyping to investigate patterns of TCR occurrence. Rather than using new phenotypic data, the later analysis identified candidate immune exposures from TCR beta sequences and from how often those sequences occurred across donors. An earlier analysis of 587 of the donors used high-throughput TCR beta sequencing to judge whether each TCR beta V gene segment behaved as functional or pseudogenic. Donor age, sex, ethnicity and CMV serostatus were compiled together with the repertoire data. A later genetic analysis used genome-wide SNP genotypes for about three fifths of the 666 donors, treating that subset as a discovery cohort. All discovery cohort repertoires had been generated using a single sequencing platform. Both class I and class II loci were covered by HLA typing, at four-digit resolution. Typing coverage varied by locus: about 629-630 donors for A, B, C, DRB1 and DQB1; some 520 for DQA1; 600 to 610 for DPA1; under 490 for DPB1. Because of strong linkage in the cohort, 5 or 6 DR-DQ haplotypes were treated as single units for association and clustering. Among 398 genotyped donors of the cohort, an average of about 240,000 unique TCR beta nucleotide sequences were sequenced per donor, roughly a sixth of them non-productive.

The cohort consisted of 600 or so healthy bone marrow donors. At the time of sampling, all cohort members were nominally healthy, though unrecorded immune exposures were likely present. The donor was CMV seronegative and belonged to the group of roughly 330 seronegative cohort members. A peripheral blood sample was collected from each donor, and TCR beta sequencing was performed on peripheral blood mononuclear cells. Genomic DNA extraction from the blood cell samples was performed with the Qiagen DNeasy Blood Extraction Kit. What the research found in general, with its limitations: A cluster of highly shared sequence variants was judged likely to represent a technical artifact of the sequencing pipeline. In a later analysis, the rate of TCR association differed among HLA loci, with DRB1 alleles having the most associated TCRs and HLA-C alleles having the fewest. A further reported finding was that TCR beta sequences accurately predicted the HLA-A and HLA-B alleles for most subjects in the first cohort. Several of the top co-occurrence clusters appeared to be linked to parvovirus B19, influenza, CMV and Epstein-Barr virus, according to a later analysis. The 87-base-pair reads could not distinguish some IMGT-functional V segments, including TRBV6-2 and TRBV6-3, so those segments were excluded. Because some donors lacked HLA typing at each locus, the association tests relied only on the typed subset. Most TCR sequences were observed very rarely across donors, whereas some public TCRs were present in many individuals. Correlated functional status among segregating V segments might be attributable to linkage disequilibrium, but an unknown experimental factor could not be ruled out. This cohort had only TCR beta chains sequenced, and the lack of alpha or paired-chain data limited which features could be detected. In a later analysis, HLA-associated TCR beta chains were found to be more clonally expanded and to have lower generation probabilities than equally common non-associated chains. For the cohort, immune exposure information was limited to CMV serostatus. An earlier analysis of approximately 570 of the donors showed that most TCR beta V segments appeared in productive rearrangements either about 87% or about 30% of the time, which broadly matched IMGT annotations. The presence/absence analyses assumed that sequencing depth was roughly uniform across donors, and that assumption may not be true. At a false discovery rate of 0.05, a later analysis linked around 17,000 TCR beta sequences to specific HLA alleles. A later analysis found that most CMV-associated TCR beta chains appeared HLA-restricted, with HLA associations seemingly driven largely by CMV exposure. A later genetic analysis reported fewer N-insertions in productive TCRs among donors in an Asian-associated ancestry cluster than the roughly 650-donor mean. The authors suggested that the approach could potentially be generalized to other disease states and immunological phenotypes. In the study, some 160 TCR beta chains were listed as associated with cytomegalovirus. Because counts were too low, approximately 15 rarely observed V segments, including chromosome 9 orphons, were excluded from the earlier analysis of several hundred of the donors. Three of the identified cytomegalovirus-associated TCR beta chains were confirmed in vitro to be specific for cytomegalovirus antigens. The classifier was reported to diagnose cytomegalovirus status with high specificity and sensitivity in both the original cohort and the validation cohort. When HLA alleles, especially DR and DQ, strongly co-occurred, TCR associations were difficult to assign to individual alleles. In a later genetic analysis, a missense DCLRE1C variant was associated with V-gene and J-gene trimming of TCR beta chains, and the association was replicated in an independent cohort.

The library came from the immunoSEQ multiplex PCR assay. For the multiplex PCR, a mixture combining 60 forward primers for TCR Vbeta segments and 13 reverse primers for TCR Jbeta segments was used. The CDR3 region of rearranged TCR beta genes was amplified from genomic DNA with a multiplex PCR assay. Amplified TCR beta libraries were sequenced as 87-base-pair reads on the Illumina HiSeq System. The original methods were these. A later analysis counted tens of millions of unique TCR beta chains across the 550 to 750 repertoires, and roughly 9.9 million of these chains were shared by at least two donors. Raw reads were error-corrected and collapsed into unique sequences by a nearest-neighbor algorithm in which closely related sequences were merged to remove PCR and sequencing errors. V, D and J gene segments were assigned by aligning CDR3 sequences to IMGT reference sequences. For a sequence to be retained, a match of at least six nucleotides to both a V gene segment and a J gene segment was required. Rearrangements were classified as productive when the CDR3 lacked stop codons and remained in frame with V and J, and all other rearrangements were classified as non-productive. Following IMGT convention, CDR3 was defined as the stretch from the second conserved V-encoded cysteine up to the conserved J-encoded phenylalanine. The earlier analysis of roughly 590 of the donors excluded sequences that lacked an unambiguous match to a single V gene segment. In an earlier analysis of 450 to 700 of the donors, V segments were called functional above 56.7% productive rearrangements and were called segregating when the between-donor standard deviation exceeded 5%. A statistical classification framework was built to diagnose cytomegalovirus status from the catalog of TCR beta chain sequences. V and J gene assignment, in a later analysis, came from comparing TCR nucleotide sequences with IMGT/GENE-DB human TR gene sequences. The TCRdist pipeline was used in a later analysis to assign CDR3 sequences and most-parsimonious VDJ recombination scenarios. In a later analysis, each TCR beta chain was defined by its CDR3 amino acid sequence together with its V-gene family, and reads lacking a unique V-gene family were excluded. A later analysis removed 592 highly shared, low-generation-probability nucleotide sequences to deal with suspected cross-contamination and a sequencing artifact. In a later analysis, a clonal expansion index was calculated for each public chain from normalized within-repertoire ranks of inferred template counts. A later analysis computed generation probabilities with a VDJ recombination model fitted to out-of-frame rearrangements, and checked the results against IGoR. In a later analysis, hypergeometric tests were used to score TCR-TCR, TCR-HLA and TCR-CMV co-occurrence, with a repertoire-size bias correction applied to TCR pairs. In a later analysis, false discovery rates were estimated by permuting HLA or CMV assignments 20 times. In a later analysis, co-occurring TCRs were grouped using DBSCAN, and TCRdist sequence similarity was added for clustering within HLA-allele-positive subsets. Repertoires with fewer than 30,000 or more than 120,000 public chains were left out of co-occurrence clustering, as were about five repertoires with anomalous nucleotide sharing. The clones in this table, taken by TCRdb from immuneACCESS, are in-frame only. Not every clone is retained; where verified, under half of the shortfall comes from an unresolved V gene, and the cause of the rest is unknown. Clone size and the V and J calls come from that table; the DNA yielded D and trimming. For this sample there are approximately 120,000 clones; 81% appear just once. Clones ranked in the top ten supply roughly 0.99% of the sample.

V loses 0 bases, J loses 0 bases, and the germline ends lie 9 bases apart. CDR1 and CDR2 are read off the germline V gene as KGHSH and LQKENI. The CDR3 runs 15 amino acids, cysteine and phenylalanine included. Only CDR3 DNA is held: 45 bases, read in frame from base 1. Here the chain combines TRBV18 and TRBJ2-7, with a weak D call of TRBD2 (7 bases match). Sequenced sample: PBMCs. The sequence was collected from a woman in her 30s in good health and CMV-seronegative. The DNA is TGTGCCAGCTCACCACCGGGGGGGGCCTCCTACGAGCAGTACTTC. Its translation is CASSPPGGASYEQYF.